This T cell receptor beta chain derives from a study of cytomegalovirus exposure and HLA in healthy donors. The study ran its PCR with 60 Vbeta and 13 Jbeta primers. Only in-frame clones appear in the TCRdb table, and some are missing; sequencing was by immunoSEQ multiplex PCR. Of tens of thousands of clones listed, 60% to 80% are singletons. Findings of the study overall: With further analysis later on, most CMV-associated TCR beta chains appeared HLA-restricted. A later analysis linked a missense variant in DCLRE1C to the trimming of TCR beta V and J genes. The study labeled more than 150 TCR beta chains cytomegalovirus-associated.

In the case of this clone: What it binds is unknown.

The sequenced material came from PBMCs. This receptor was obtained from a male donor in good health and CMV-seropositive.

CDR3 sequence: CASSPRSYRGNGYTF. CDR3 coding DNA: TGTGCCAGCTCACCACGATCATACAGGGGTAATGGCTACACCTTC. The genes are TRBV18 and TRBJ1-2; TRBD1 matches at 7 bases. The length of the CDR3 is 15 residues. The J segment lost 6 bases and the V segment lost 1 base, leaving 8 bases of the junction unmatched. The germline CDR1 and CDR2 sequences are KGHSH and LQKENI.